This TCR beta chain is from a study of control samples from healthy donors and cancer patients. Here immunoSEQ multiplex PCR was the method, and the copy in TCRdb shows in-frame clones only, minus some. The repertoire has some 120,000 clones, roughly 87% of them found once; the top ten carry around 9.4%. Trimming removed 3 bases from V and 7 bases from J, with 10 bases in between. There are 13 residues in the CDR3. The germline gives CDR1 MGHRA, CDR2 YSYEKL. The receptor's source is a man aged 35 to 55 in good health. Sequenced input: blood. The chain couples TRBV4-1 to TRBJ2-1; D may be TRBD2 (5 bases). CDR3: CASSHSPGNEQFF. The CDR3 DNA follows: TGCGCCAGCAGCCATTCCCCGGGAAATGAGCAGTTCTTC.